A selection of T cell receptor beta chains follows, all from one sample in a study of PD-1 blockade in classical Hodgkin lymphoma. Generated by immunoSEQ multiplex PCR, the TCRdb table keeps only in-frame clones and is missing some. The table shows around 50,000 clones, with roughly 80% occurring only once. Sequencing was performed on peripheral blood mononuclear cells (PBMCs), taken before the fourth cycle of nivolumab. These receptors all stem from a human donor with classical Hodgkin lymphoma. Both conserved end residues are part of each CDR3. D genes are given only for firm matches. Not every row has a clone size; where given, it reads once, few, many or a size class.

V,D,J,size,DNA,CDR3
TRBV30,NA,TRBJ1-2,NA,TGTGCCTGGACCGGGCAATTCTATGGCTACACCTTC,CAWTGQFYGYTF
TRBV18,TRBD2,TRBJ2-1,few,TGTGCCAGCTCACCACCGAGCGGGAGCTCCTACAATGAGCAGTTCTTC,CASSPPSGSSYNEQFF
TRBV7-9,NA,TRBJ2-7,few,TGTGCCAGCAGCTTACAGTTCTACGAGCAGTACTTC,CASSLQFYEQYF
TRBV6-6,TRBD2,TRBJ2-7,NA,TGTGCCAGCAGTTATGTTGGACTAGCGCTGTACTTC,CASSYVGLALYF
TRBV5-6,NA,TRBJ2-7,NA,TGTGCCAGCAGCTCCGGACCTTTCTCCTACGAGCAGTACTTC,CASSSGPFSYEQYF
TRBV29-1,TRBD1,TRBJ2-6,NA,TGCAGCGTTCTTACCGGACAGGGGGCGCAAGGGGCCAACGTCCTGACTTTC,CSVLTGQGAQGANVLTF
TRBV10-3,NA,TRBJ1-2,NA,TGTGCCATCAGTGAGGGGGGGAGCGGCTACACCTTC,CAISEGGSGYTF
TRBV19,TRBD1,TRBJ1-5,NA,TGTGCCAGTAGTACGGGACAGGGAAACAATCAGCCCCAGCATTTT,CASSTGQGNNQPQHF
TRBV7-2,NA,TRBJ1-5,NA,TGTGCCAGCAGCCCTCGGCAGGGACTCTATCAGCCCCAGCATTTT,CASSPRQGLYQPQHF
TRBV18,NA,TRBJ1-1,NA,TGTGCCAGCTCCATCGGGCGGGGGGCGAACACTGAAGCTTTCTTT,CASSIGRGANTEAFF
TRBV19,TRBD1,TRBJ1-5,NA,TGTGCCAGTACGGACAGGGGGCGGTCAAATCAGCCCCAGCATTTT,CASTDRGRSNQPQHF
TRBV28,NA,TRBJ1-3,NA,TGTGCCACCTTTAAGGGTAATGGAAACACCATATATTTT,CATFKGNGNTIYF
TRBV28,NA,TRBJ2-5,NA,TGTGCCAGCAGTTTAACCAAAGGGGGTTGGCAAGAGACCCAGTACTTC,CASSLTKGGWQETQYF
TRBV7-2,TRBD2,TRBJ2-1,NA,TGTGCCAGCAGCTTAAGACTAGCGGGAGGCCCCCCTCGGGACAATGAGCAGTTCTTC,CASSLRLAGGPPRDNEQFF
TRBV12-5,TRBD2,TRBJ2-3,NA,TGTGCTAGTGGTAAGCGGGAGTTAGCCACAGATACGCAGTATTTT,CASGKRELATDTQYF
TRBV28,TRBD2,TRBJ2-1,NA,TGTGCCAGCAGTGAGACTAGCGTCAATGAGCAGTTCTTC,CASSETSVNEQFF
TRBV11-1,NA,TRBJ1-1,NA,TGTGCCAGCAGCTTAGGAGGGTATGTTACTGAAGCTTTCTTT,CASSLGGYVTEAFF
TRBV7-2,NA,TRBJ2-3,NA,TGTGCCAGCAGGGTTTTCTCGAGGGCAGATACGCAGTATTTT,CASRVFSRADTQYF
TRBV2,NA,TRBJ2-4,few,TGTGCCAGCAGTGGGGGAAAAAACATTCAGTACTTC,CASSGGKNIQYF
TRBV27,NA,TRBJ1-2,NA,TGTGCCAGCAGTTTGGCGGGAGGATCTGGCTACACCTTC,CASSLAGGSGYTF
TRBV6-6,NA,TRBJ1-5,NA,TGTGCCAGCAGTTTGCGGAATGGCAATCAGCCCCAGCATTTT,CASSLRNGNQPQHF
TRBV27,NA,TRBJ2-7,NA,TGTGCCAGCACTCAGGACAGCTTCTCCTACGAGCAGTACTTC,CASTQDSFSYEQYF
TRBV28,NA,TRBJ1-2,NA,TGTGCCAGCAGTTTGGCGGGGAGGGGCGGCTACACCTTC,CASSLAGRGGYTF
TRBV10-1,NA,TRBJ2-7,NA,TGCGCCAGCAGTGAGAACATCTTCTACGAGCAGTACTTC,CASSENIFYEQYF
TRBV29-1,NA,TRBJ1-1,few,TGCAGCGTTGTTCGCCTCGGCCGTGAAGCTTTCTTT,CSVVRLGREAFF
TRBV2,TRBD2,TRBJ2-1,NA,TGTGCCAGCAGTCAAGCGGGAGGGGCGGCTGAGCAGTTCTTC,CASSQAGGAAEQFF
TRBV27,NA,TRBJ2-1,NA,TGTGCCAGCAGTTTAGGGCCGGGTCGTAGCGGCAATGAGCAGTTCTTC,CASSLGPGRSGNEQFF
TRBV27,NA,TRBJ2-6,NA,TGTGCCAGCAGTTTATTGCAGGGGAGGGTTTCTGGGGCCAACGTCCTGACTTTC,CASSLLQGRVSGANVLTF
TRBV11-2,NA,TRBJ2-1,NA,TGTGCCAGCAGCTCAAACTCCGACGCCTCCGAGCAGTTCTTC,CASSSNSDASEQFF
TRBV4-3,TRBD2,TRBJ2-3,NA,TGCGCCAGCAGCCAAGCTCGAGCGGGAGGTGAGGATACGCAGTATTTT,CASSQARAGGEDTQYF
TRBV7-2,NA,TRBJ2-2,once,TGTGCCAGCAGGCGAGGCCCTCCGAACACCGGGGAGCTGTTTTTT,CASRRGPPNTGELFF
TRBV7-6,TRBD2,TRBJ2-1,NA,TGTGCCAGCAGCTCAATGGGACTAGATGTAGGCAATGAGCAGTTCTTC,CASSSMGLDVGNEQFF
TRBV7-8,NA,TRBJ1-1,NA,TGTGCCAGCAGACTACCGGGGGGAGGCACTGAAGCTTTCTTT,CASRLPGGGTEAFF
TRBV6-1,NA,TRBJ1-3,NA,TGTGCCAGCAGTGAAGTTTCGGGGGAGGCTGGAAACACCATATATTTT,CASSEVSGEAGNTIYF
TRBV7-9,NA,TRBJ2-5,NA,TGTGCCAGCAGCTACGGGTATGGGGGATGGGAGACCCAGTACTTC,CASSYGYGGWETQYF
TRBV28,TRBD2,TRBJ2-2,few,TGTGCCAGCCTAGCGGGATCGAACACCGGGGAGCTGTTTTTT,CASLAGSNTGELFF
TRBV11-3,NA,TRBJ1-1,NA,TGTGCCAGCAGCTTAATAGCCTTGGGGAACACTGAAGCTTTCTTT,CASSLIALGNTEAFF
TRBV15,TRBD1,TRBJ2-1,NA,TGTGCCACCAGCAGAGATATGGGACAGGGAAATGAGCAGTTCTTC,CATSRDMGQGNEQFF
TRBV27,TRBD1,TRBJ1-2,medium-sized,TGTGCCAGCAGTTATCTAGGGGGCGCGGATGGCTACACCTTC,CASSYLGGADGYTF
TRBV2,NA,TRBJ2-7,NA,TGTGCCAGCCAAAGGACTCTTTATTCCTACGAGCAGTACTTC,CASQRTLYSYEQYF
TRBV27,NA,TRBJ2-2,NA,TGTGCCAGCAGAAGATTCACCGGGGAGCTGTTTTTT,CASRRFTGELFF
TRBV20-1,NA,TRBJ2-7,NA,TGCAGTGCCCGGAGTTACTTTGAGCAGTACTTC,CSARSYFEQYF
TRBV7-9,NA,TRBJ2-6,NA,TGTGCCAGCAGCTTAATGGTCGGGCTCTCTGGGGCCAACGTCCTGACTTTC,CASSLMVGLSGANVLTF